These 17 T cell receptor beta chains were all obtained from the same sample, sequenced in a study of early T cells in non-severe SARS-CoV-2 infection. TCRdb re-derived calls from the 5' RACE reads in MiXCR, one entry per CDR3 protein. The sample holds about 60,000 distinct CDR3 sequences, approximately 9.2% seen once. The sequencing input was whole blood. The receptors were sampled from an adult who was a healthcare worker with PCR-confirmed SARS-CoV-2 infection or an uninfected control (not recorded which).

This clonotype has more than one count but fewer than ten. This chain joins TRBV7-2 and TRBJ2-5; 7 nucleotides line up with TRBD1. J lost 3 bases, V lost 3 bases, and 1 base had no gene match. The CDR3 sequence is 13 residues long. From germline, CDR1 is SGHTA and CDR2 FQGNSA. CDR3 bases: TGTGCCAGCAGCTTGCAGGGGGAAGAGACCCAGTACTTC. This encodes CASSLQGEETQYF.

CDR3 nucleotides: TGTGCCAGCTCACCACCCACAGGGCTAGCCAAAAACATTCAGTACTTC. Translation gives CASSPPTGLAKNIQYF. The genes are TRBV18 and TRBJ2-4; perhaps TRBD1 as D (6 bases). The CDR3 contains 16 residues. Germline V gene data show CDR1 as KGHSH and CDR2 as LQKENI. The V and J ends lost 0 bases and 0 bases respectively, with 9 bases between them.

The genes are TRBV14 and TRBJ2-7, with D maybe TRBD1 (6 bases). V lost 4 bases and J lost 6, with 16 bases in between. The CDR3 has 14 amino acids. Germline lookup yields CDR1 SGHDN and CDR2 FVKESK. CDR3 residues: CASSLPGAAREQYF. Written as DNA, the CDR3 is TGTGCCAGCAGCCTCCCAGGGGCAGCCCGCGAGCAGTACTTC. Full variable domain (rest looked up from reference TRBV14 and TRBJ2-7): EAGVTQFPSHSVIEKGQTVTLRCDPISGHDNLYWYRRVMGKEIKFLLHFVKESKQDESGMPNNRFLAERTGGTYSTLKVQPAELEDSGVYFCASSLPGAAREQYFGPGTRLTVT.

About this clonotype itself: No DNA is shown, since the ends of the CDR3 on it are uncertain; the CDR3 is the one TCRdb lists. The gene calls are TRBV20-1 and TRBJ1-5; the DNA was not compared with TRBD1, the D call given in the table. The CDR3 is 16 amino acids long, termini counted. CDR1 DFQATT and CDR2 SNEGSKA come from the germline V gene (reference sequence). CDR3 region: CSARDSGQGPNQPQHF.

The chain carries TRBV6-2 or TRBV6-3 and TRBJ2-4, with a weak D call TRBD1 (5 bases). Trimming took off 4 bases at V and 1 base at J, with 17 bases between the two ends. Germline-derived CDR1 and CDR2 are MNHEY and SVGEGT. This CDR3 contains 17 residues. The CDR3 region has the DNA TGTGCCAGCAGTTCTACAGGAGTGGATAGGGCCAAAAACATTCAGTACTTC. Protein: CASSSTGVDRAKNIQYF.

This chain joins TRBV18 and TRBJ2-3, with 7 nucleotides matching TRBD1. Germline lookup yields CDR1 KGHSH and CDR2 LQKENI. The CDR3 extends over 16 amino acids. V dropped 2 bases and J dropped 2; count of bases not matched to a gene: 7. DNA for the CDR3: TGTGCCAGCTCACCAGGGTCGACAGGGATCACAGATACGCAGTATTTT. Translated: CASSPGSTGITDTQYF.

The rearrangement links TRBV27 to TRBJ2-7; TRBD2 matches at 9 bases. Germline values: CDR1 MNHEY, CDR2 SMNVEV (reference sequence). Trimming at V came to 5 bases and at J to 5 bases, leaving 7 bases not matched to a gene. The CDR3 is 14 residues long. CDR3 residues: CASSRGLANNEQYF. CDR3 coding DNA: TGTGCCAGCAGTAGGGGACTAGCAAATAACGAGCAGTACTTC.

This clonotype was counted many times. The CDR3: CASSPPLGDVATDTQYF. For the CDR3, the DNA is TGTGCCAGCTCACCACCGTTGGGGGATGTGGCGACAGATACGCAGTATTTT. The rearrangement links TRBV18 to TRBJ2-3, with D perhaps assigned TRBD1 or TRBD2 (5 bases each). Germline-derived CDR1 and CDR2 are KGHSH and LQKENI. This CDR3 spans 17 amino acids. Trimming pared 0 bases from V and 3 bases from J, leaving 16 bases between.

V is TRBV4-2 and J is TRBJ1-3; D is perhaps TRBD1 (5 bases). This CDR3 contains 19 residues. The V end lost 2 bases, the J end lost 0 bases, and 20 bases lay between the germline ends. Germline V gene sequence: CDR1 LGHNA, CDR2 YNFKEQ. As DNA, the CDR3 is TGTGCCAGCAGCCAAATCCCGGGGCCGCAAAAGAGCTCTGGAAACACCATATATTTT. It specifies CASSQIPGPQKSSGNTIYF.

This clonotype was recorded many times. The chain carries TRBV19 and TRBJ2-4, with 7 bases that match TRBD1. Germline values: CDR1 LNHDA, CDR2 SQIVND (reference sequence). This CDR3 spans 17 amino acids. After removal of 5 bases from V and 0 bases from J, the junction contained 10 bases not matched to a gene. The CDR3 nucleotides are TGTGCCAGTAGTCTGATAACAGGGGCTCTAGCCAAAAACATTCAGTACTTC. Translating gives CASSLITGALAKNIQYF.

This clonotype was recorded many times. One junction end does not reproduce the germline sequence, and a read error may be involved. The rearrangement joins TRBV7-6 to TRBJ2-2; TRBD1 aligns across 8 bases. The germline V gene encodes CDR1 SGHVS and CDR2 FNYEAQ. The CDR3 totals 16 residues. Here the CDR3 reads CASSPHPGQGAGELFF. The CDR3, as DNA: TGTGCCAGCAGCCCTCACCCAGGCCAGGGGGCCGGGGAGCTTTTTTTT. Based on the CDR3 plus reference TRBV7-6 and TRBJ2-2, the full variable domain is GAGVSQSPRYKVTKRGQDVALRCDPISGHVSLYWYRQALGQGPEFLTYFNYEAQQDKSGLPNDRFSAERPEGSISTLTIQRTEQRDSAMYRCASSPHPGQGAGELFFGEGSRLTVL.

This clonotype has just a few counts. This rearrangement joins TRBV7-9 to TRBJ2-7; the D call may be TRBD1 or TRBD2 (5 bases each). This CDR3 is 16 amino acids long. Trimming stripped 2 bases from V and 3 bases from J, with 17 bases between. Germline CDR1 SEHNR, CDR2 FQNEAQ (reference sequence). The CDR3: CASSLRPGPAGYEQYF. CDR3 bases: TGTGCCAGCAGCTTACGCCCGGGACCCGCGGGCTACGAGCAGTACTTC.

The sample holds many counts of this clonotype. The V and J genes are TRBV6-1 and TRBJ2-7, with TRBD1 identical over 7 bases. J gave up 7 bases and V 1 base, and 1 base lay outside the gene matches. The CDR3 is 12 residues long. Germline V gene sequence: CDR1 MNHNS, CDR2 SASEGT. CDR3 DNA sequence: TGTGCCAGCAGTGAAGTGGGACAGGAGCAGTACTTC. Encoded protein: CASSEVGQEQYF.

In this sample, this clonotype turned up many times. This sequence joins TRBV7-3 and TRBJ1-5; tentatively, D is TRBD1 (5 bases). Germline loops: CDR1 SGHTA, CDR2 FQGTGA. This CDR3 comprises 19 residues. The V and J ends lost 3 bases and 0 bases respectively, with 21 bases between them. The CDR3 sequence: CASSFHPHNRIDSNQPQHF. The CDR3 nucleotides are TGTGCCAGCAGCTTCCACCCCCACAACAGGATAGATAGCAATCAGCCCCAGCATTTT.

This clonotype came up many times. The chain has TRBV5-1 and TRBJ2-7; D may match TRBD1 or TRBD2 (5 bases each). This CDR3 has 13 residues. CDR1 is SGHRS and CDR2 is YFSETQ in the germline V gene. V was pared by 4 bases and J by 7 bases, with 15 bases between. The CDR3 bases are TGCGCCAGCAGCCCTGGGACCTCGGGGGAGCAGTACTTC. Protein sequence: CASSPGTSGEQYF.

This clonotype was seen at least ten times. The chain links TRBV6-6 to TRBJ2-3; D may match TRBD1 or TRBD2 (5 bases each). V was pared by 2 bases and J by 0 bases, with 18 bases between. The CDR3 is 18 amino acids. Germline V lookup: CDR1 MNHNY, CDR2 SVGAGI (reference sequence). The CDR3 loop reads CASSYGTDFGFSTDTQYF. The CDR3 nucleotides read TGTGCCAGCAGTTACGGGACGGACTTCGGGTTTAGCACAGATACGCAGTATTTT.

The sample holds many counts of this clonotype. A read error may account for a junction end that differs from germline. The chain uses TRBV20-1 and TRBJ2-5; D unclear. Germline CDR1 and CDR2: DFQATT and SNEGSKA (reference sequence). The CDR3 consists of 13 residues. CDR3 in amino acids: CSAREDTVEIQYF. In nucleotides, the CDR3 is TGCAGTGCTAGAGAAGACACCGTGGAGATCCAGTACTTC.